This T cell receptor beta chain was recorded in a study of T cell responses to AZD1222 COVID-19 vaccine. Study background: Second-dose schedules of about 4 or about 12 weeks were combined.

Data came from immunoSEQ multiplex PCR; TCRdb stores just in-frame clones and leaves some out. The sample yields 150,000 to 190,000 clones, about nine tenths seen once. V was cut by 6 bases and J by 0 bases, with 12 bases left in between. Germline values: CDR1 SGHVS, CDR2 FQNEAQ. This CDR3 spans 16 amino acids. Sample: peripheral blood, taken on day 0 of AZD1222 vaccination. This TCR derives from an adult in good health. The chain couples TRBV7-8 to TRBJ2-6; unclear D gene. The CDR3 sequence is CASSSYRDSGANVLTF. CDR3 coding DNA: TGTGCCAGCAGTTCTTATAGGGACTCTGGGGCCAACGTCCTGACTTTC.